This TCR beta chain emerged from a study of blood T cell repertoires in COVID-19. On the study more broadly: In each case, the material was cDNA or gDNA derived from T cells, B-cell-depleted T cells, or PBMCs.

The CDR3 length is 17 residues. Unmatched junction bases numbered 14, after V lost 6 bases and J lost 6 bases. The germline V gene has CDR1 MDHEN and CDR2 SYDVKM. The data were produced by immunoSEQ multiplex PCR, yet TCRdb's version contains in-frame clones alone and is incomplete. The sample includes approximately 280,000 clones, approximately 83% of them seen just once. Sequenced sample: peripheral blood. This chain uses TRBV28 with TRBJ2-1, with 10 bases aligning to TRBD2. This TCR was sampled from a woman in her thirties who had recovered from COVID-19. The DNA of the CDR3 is TGTGCCAGCAGCCTCACTTCTCTAGCGGGAGTGGGCAATGAGCAGTTCTTC. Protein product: CASSLTSLAGVGNEQFF.